These 5 T cell receptor beta chains were all obtained from the same sample, sequenced in a study of T cell responses to AZD1222 COVID-19 vaccine. Profiling relied on immunoSEQ multiplex PCR, and the TCRdb table lists in-frame clones only, not all of them. Here the sample spans 150,000 or so clones, 70% to 90% being singletons. This specimen consisted of peripheral blood, obtained on day 0 of MenACWY control vaccination. These receptors originate from an adult in good health.

The chain carries TRBV5-6 and TRBJ2-1; 10 bases fit TRBD2. Germline-derived CDR1 and CDR2 are SGHDT and YYEEEE. V shed 2 bases and J 7 bases; nucleotides not matched to a gene: 9. The CDR3 is 16 residues long. CDR3 DNA sequence: TGTGCCAGCAGCTTCACCTCTCAGCGGGAGGGTAATGAGCAGTTCTTC. This encodes CASSFTSQREGNEQFF.

This chain links TRBV19 with TRBJ1-2; 9 nucleotides agree with TRBD1. V dropped 6 bases and J dropped 8; count of bases not matched to a gene: 13. Germline CDR1 and CDR2: LNHDA and SQIVND (reference sequence). The CDR3 is 15 amino acids. The CDR3 sequence is CASSDRDREIRGYTF. In nucleotides, the CDR3 is TGTGCCAGTAGCGACCGGGACAGGGAAATTCGGGGCTACACCTTC.

The V call is TRBV18, the J call TRBJ2-7; D is unclear. V dropped 1 base and J dropped 1 base, with 5 bases sitting between them. CDR3 length equals 13 residues. Germline assignment: CDR1 KGHSH and CDR2 LQKENI. The CDR3 sequence is CASSPRPSYEQYV. CDR3 coding DNA: TGTGCCAGCTCACCACGACCTTCCTACGAGCAGTACGTC.

V gene TRBV6-1 combines with J gene TRBJ1-1, with a possible D match to TRBD1 (5 bases). The germline V gene encodes CDR1 MNHNS and CDR2 SASEGT. The CDR3 is 15 residues long. Trimming removed 0 bases from V and 4 bases from J, with 12 bases in between. Written as DNA, the CDR3 is TGTGCCAGCAGTGAAGCGGCGCCCGGGGGCACTGAAGCTTTCTTT. Translating it yields CASSEAAPGGTEAFF.

This clone came up once. J is TRBJ2-1 and V is TRBV25-1, with unresolved D. The CDR3 consists of 12 residues. The germline V and J ends were trimmed by 1 base and 10 bases, with 8 bases remaining between them. Germline CDR1 is MGHDK and CDR2 is SYGVNS. The CDR3 DNA reads as TGTGCCAGCAGTGAATTTACCGACGAGCAGTTCTTC. Translating gives CASSEFTDEQFF.